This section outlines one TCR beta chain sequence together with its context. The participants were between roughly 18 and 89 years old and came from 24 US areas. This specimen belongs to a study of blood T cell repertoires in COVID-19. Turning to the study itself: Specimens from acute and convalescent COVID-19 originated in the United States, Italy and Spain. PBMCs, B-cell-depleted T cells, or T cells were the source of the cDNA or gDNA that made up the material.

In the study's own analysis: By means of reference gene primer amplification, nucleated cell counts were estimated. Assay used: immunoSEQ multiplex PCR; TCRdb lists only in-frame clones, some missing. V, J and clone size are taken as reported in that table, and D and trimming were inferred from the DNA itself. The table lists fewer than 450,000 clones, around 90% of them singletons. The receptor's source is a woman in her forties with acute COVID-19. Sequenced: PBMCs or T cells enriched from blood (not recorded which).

The CDR3 nucleotides read TGCAGTGCCGTGCAAGAGACCCAGTACTTC. The encoded protein is CSAVQETQYF. The chain has TRBV20-1 and TRBJ2-5; D uncertain. Germline V gene lookup returns CDR1 DFQATT and CDR2 SNEGSKA (reference sequence). The ends were cut back, 6 bases at V and 2 bases at J, with 4 bases in the middle. The CDR3 length is 10 residues.